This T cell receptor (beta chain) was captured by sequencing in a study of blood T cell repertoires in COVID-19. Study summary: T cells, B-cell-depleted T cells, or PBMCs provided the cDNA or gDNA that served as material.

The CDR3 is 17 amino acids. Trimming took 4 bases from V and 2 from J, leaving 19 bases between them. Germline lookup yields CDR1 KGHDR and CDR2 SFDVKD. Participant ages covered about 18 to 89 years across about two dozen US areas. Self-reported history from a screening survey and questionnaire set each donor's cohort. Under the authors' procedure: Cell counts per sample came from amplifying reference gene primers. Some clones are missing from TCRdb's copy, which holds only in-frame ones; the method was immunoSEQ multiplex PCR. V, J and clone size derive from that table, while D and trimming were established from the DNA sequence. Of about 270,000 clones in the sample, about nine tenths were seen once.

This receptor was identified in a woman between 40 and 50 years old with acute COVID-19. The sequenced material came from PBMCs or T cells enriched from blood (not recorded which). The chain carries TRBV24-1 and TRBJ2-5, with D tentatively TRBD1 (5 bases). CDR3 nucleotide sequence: TGTGCCACCAGTGACCCTCGGCCCGGACAAGTTCAAGAGACCCAGTACTTC. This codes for CATSDPRPGQVQETQYF.